This TCR beta chain was documented in a study of hypomethylating agent response in myelodysplastic syndrome. Overall study: Of over 9 patients, about 5 carried TET2, the most frequent mutation. Findings and limits, study-wide: After treatment, novel clonotypes emerged more in responders, contracted ones more in non-responders. Richness, rarefaction diversity and clonality did not change significantly after hypomethylating treatment.

Comments on this clone: The antigen remains undetermined.

The protocol was immunoSEQ multiplex PCR, while the TCRdb copy is restricted to in-frame clones and leaves out a portion. The sample has about 4,500 clones, 80% to 85% seen once. This CDR3 comprises 14 residues. V lost 3 bases and J 1 base, leaving 6 bases between the germline ends. Germline-derived CDR1 and CDR2 are MNHNY and SVGAGI (reference sequence). This receptor was taken from a human donor with myelodysplastic syndrome. The sample here was bone marrow, taken before or after starting hypomethylating agent treatment for myelodysplastic syndrome (not recorded which). The chain combines TRBV6-6 with TRBJ2-2; the D is unclear. CDR3 nucleotides: TGTGCCAGCAGTTATGAACAGAACACCGGGGAGCTGTTTTTT. Amino acids: CASSYEQNTGELFF.